This record looks at one T cell receptor beta chain sequence and its context. Its antigen is undetermined. Via MiXCR, TCRdb re-called the 5' RACE reads, giving one row per CDR3 protein. The data contain about 400,000 distinct CDR3 sequences, more than 5.5% of them singletons. This entry belongs to a study of T cells after yellow fever vaccination. Study-wide points: In FACS-sorted repertoires, abundant clonotypes from the bulk population could appear as contaminants.

This TCR was sampled from a man aged 25 to 40 who received the YFV17D yellow fever vaccine. This sample comprised PBMCs, obtained 5 days after the yellow fever booster vaccination.

The CDR3 loop reads CASSPGTGTTGELFF. CDR3 sequence (DNA): TGTGCCAGCAGCCCCGGGACAGGGACAACCGGGGAGCTGTTTTTT. The chain uses TRBV9 and TRBJ2-2; 9 nucleotides agree with TRBD1. The CDR3 consists of 15 residues. CDR1 SGDLS and CDR2 YYNGEE come from the germline V gene. The ends lost 4 bases at V and 5 bases at J; junction bases unmatched: 6.